Listed below are T cell receptor beta chains from one sample, sequenced in a study of cytomegalovirus exposure and HLA in healthy donors. Clones were sequenced by immunoSEQ multiplex PCR, and TCRdb holds only the in-frame ones, with some missing. This sample has roughly 240,000 clones, with 82% found just once. Sequencing used PBMCs. These receptors were taken from a woman between 35 and 50 years old in good health and CMV-seropositive. Both conserved end residues are part of each CDR3. The D gene is left open where the match is weak. Clone size is not always given. Where it is, it says once, few, many or a class for expanded clones.

j_call: TRBJ1-5; v_call: TRBV19; clone_size: -; d_call: -; cdr3_aa: CASVVSLSNQPQHF; cdr3_nt: TGTGCCAGTGTCGTCTCACTTAGCAATCAGCCCCAGCATTTT
j_call: TRBJ1-5; v_call: TRBV18; clone_size: -; d_call: -; cdr3_aa: CASSPPTGGQPQHF; cdr3_nt: TGTGCCAGCTCACCCCCCACGGGGGGACAGCCCCAGCATTTT
j_call: TRBJ1-1; v_call: TRBV9; clone_size: -; d_call: TRBD1; cdr3_aa: CASSAGTGNTEAFF; cdr3_nt: TGTGCCAGCAGCGCCGGGACAGGGAACACTGAAGCTTTCTTT
j_call: TRBJ1-2; v_call: TRBV5-1; clone_size: -; d_call: -; cdr3_aa: CASSSLGQGGNYGYTF; cdr3_nt: TGCGCCAGCAGCTCCCTCGGGCAGGGAGGAAACTATGGCTACACCTTC
j_call: TRBJ2-7; v_call: TRBV5-4; clone_size: -; d_call: TRBD1; cdr3_aa: CASSLGGTGSYEQYF; cdr3_nt: TGTGCCAGCAGCTTGGGAGGGACAGGGTCCTACGAGCAGTACTTC
j_call: TRBJ2-7; v_call: TRBV5-1; clone_size: -; d_call: TRBD2; cdr3_aa: CASSLDGRASEQYF; cdr3_nt: TGCGCCAGCAGCTTGGACGGGAGGGCTAGCGAGCAGTACTTC
j_call: TRBJ1-2; v_call: TRBV19; clone_size: once; d_call: -; cdr3_aa: CASSPQGTVGDGYTF; cdr3_nt: TGTGCCAGTAGTCCCCAGGGGACCGTGGGGGATGGCTACACCTTC
j_call: TRBJ2-4; v_call: TRBV9; clone_size: -; d_call: TRBD2; cdr3_aa: CASSPGLAGGNSLAKNIQYF; cdr3_nt: TGTGCCAGCAGCCCCGGACTAGCGGGAGGTAATTCTTTAGCCAAAAACATTCAGTACTTC
j_call: TRBJ2-7; v_call: TRBV14; clone_size: once; d_call: -; cdr3_aa: CASSPLGVGGRYF; cdr3_nt: TGTGCCAGCAGCCCCCTCGGGGTGGGCGGACGGTACTTC
j_call: TRBJ1-1; v_call: TRBV5-1; clone_size: -; d_call: -; cdr3_aa: CASRLSGRLDTEAFF; cdr3_nt: TGCGCCAGCCGACTTTCAGGGAGGTTAGACACTGAAGCTTTCTTT
j_call: TRBJ1-2; v_call: TRBV18; clone_size: few; d_call: -; cdr3_aa: CASSLFSANYGYTF; cdr3_nt: TGTGCCAGCTCACTGTTTAGTGCTAACTATGGCTACACCTTC
j_call: TRBJ1-5; v_call: TRBV6-5; clone_size: -; d_call: -; cdr3_aa: CASSYGGAEQPQHF; cdr3_nt: TGTGCCAGCAGTTACGGGGGGGCGGAACAGCCCCAGCATTTT
j_call: TRBJ2-2; v_call: TRBV5-1; clone_size: -; d_call: TRBD1; cdr3_aa: CASARDLGTATGELFF; cdr3_nt: TGCGCCAGCGCAAGGGATTTAGGGACAGCTACCGGGGAGCTGTTTTTT
j_call: TRBJ2-1; v_call: TRBV13; clone_size: -; d_call: TRBD2; cdr3_aa: CASSGGGREGLNEQFF; cdr3_nt: TGTGCCAGCAGCGGCGGTGGGCGGGAGGGGCTCAATGAGCAGTTCTTC
j_call: TRBJ2-6; v_call: TRBV5-5; clone_size: -; d_call: -; cdr3_aa: CASSITVSGANVLTF; cdr3_nt: TGTGCCAGCAGCATAACAGTCTCTGGGGCCAACGTCCTGACTTTC
j_call: TRBJ2-5; v_call: TRBV5-1; clone_size: -; d_call: TRBD1; cdr3_aa: CASSFRVGQGQETQYF; cdr3_nt: TGCGCCAGCAGCTTCAGGGTCGGACAGGGACAAGAGACCCAGTACTTC
j_call: TRBJ1-1; v_call: TRBV12-5; clone_size: -; d_call: TRBD1; cdr3_aa: CASGLVIAGQMNTEAFF; cdr3_nt: TGTGCTAGTGGTTTGGTAATCGCGGGACAGATGAACACTGAAGCTTTCTTT
j_call: TRBJ1-1; v_call: TRBV5-6; clone_size: -; d_call: TRBD1; cdr3_aa: CASSLAGTGGGTEAFF; cdr3_nt: TGTGCCAGCAGCTTGGCCGGGACAGGGGGCGGCACTGAAGCTTTCTTT
j_call: TRBJ2-3; v_call: TRBV9; clone_size: -; d_call: -; cdr3_aa: CASSVEGGTRDTQYF; cdr3_nt: TGTGCCAGCAGCGTAGAGGGTGGGACTCGTGATACGCAGTATTTT
j_call: TRBJ2-1; v_call: TRBV6-5; clone_size: -; d_call: TRBD2; cdr3_aa: CASSARGANEQFF; cdr3_nt: TGTGCCAGCAGTGCGCGGGGGGCCAATGAGCAGTTCTTC
j_call: TRBJ2-2; v_call: TRBV2; clone_size: -; d_call: -; cdr3_aa: CASSEALLADPGELFF; cdr3_nt: TGTGCCAGCAGTGAAGCGCTTCTGGCAGATCCCGGGGAGCTGTTTTTT
j_call: TRBJ1-1; v_call: TRBV10-3; clone_size: -; d_call: -; cdr3_aa: CAISDQALGTEAFF; cdr3_nt: TGTGCCATCAGTGATCAAGCCCTAGGCACTGAAGCTTTCTTT
j_call: TRBJ2-7; v_call: TRBV9; clone_size: once; d_call: TRBD2; cdr3_aa: CASSVGSGIGYEQYF; cdr3_nt: TGTGCCAGCAGCGTAGGTAGCGGGATAGGGTACGAGCAGTACTTC
j_call: TRBJ2-4; v_call: TRBV29-1; clone_size: -; d_call: TRBD2; cdr3_aa: CSLTPGGNIQYF; cdr3_nt: TGCAGCTTAACTCCGGGAGGAAACATTCAGTACTTC
j_call: TRBJ2-5; v_call: TRBV7-9; clone_size: once; d_call: -; cdr3_aa: CASSLYGETQYF; cdr3_nt: TGTGCCAGCAGCTTATACGGAGAGACCCAGTACTTC
j_call: TRBJ1-1; v_call: TRBV9; clone_size: -; d_call: -; cdr3_aa: CASSASLETEAFF; cdr3_nt: TGTGCCAGCAGCGCCAGTCTTGAAACTGAAGCTTTCTTT
j_call: TRBJ2-7; v_call: TRBV11-3; clone_size: -; d_call: -; cdr3_aa: CASSGQTYEQYF; cdr3_nt: TGTGCCAGCAGCGGACAGACTTACGAGCAGTACTTC
j_call: TRBJ1-1; v_call: TRBV19; clone_size: once; d_call: TRBD1; cdr3_aa: CASSIRDRTNTEAFF; cdr3_nt: TGTGCCAGTAGTATCCGGGACAGGACGAACACTGAAGCTTTCTTT
j_call: TRBJ2-7; v_call: TRBV5-1; clone_size: once; d_call: TRBD1; cdr3_aa: CASSWGQGANEQYF; cdr3_nt: TGCGCCAGCAGCTGGGGACAGGGGGCCAACGAGCAGTACTTC
j_call: TRBJ2-7; v_call: TRBV7-9; clone_size: -; d_call: -; cdr3_aa: CASSLDGPEQYF; cdr3_nt: TGTGCCAGCAGCTTAGACGGTCCCGAGCAGTACTTC
j_call: TRBJ1-1; v_call: TRBV6-6; clone_size: -; d_call: TRBD1; cdr3_aa: CASSYPGQGVVEAFF; cdr3_nt: TGTGCCAGCAGTTATCCTGGACAGGGTGTTGTTGAAGCTTTCTTT
j_call: TRBJ2-1; v_call: TRBV4-3; clone_size: -; d_call: TRBD1; cdr3_aa: CASSQDRSRRGHEQFF; cdr3_nt: TGCGCCAGCAGCCAAGATAGAAGCAGAAGGGGGCATGAGCAGTTCTTC
j_call: TRBJ1-5; v_call: TRBV19; clone_size: -; d_call: -; cdr3_aa: CASSIGTDYQPQHF; cdr3_nt: TGTGCCAGTAGTATAGGGACAGACTATCAGCCCCAGCATTTT
j_call: TRBJ1-3; v_call: TRBV11-2; clone_size: few; d_call: -; cdr3_aa: CASSLDYSLSGNTIYF; cdr3_nt: TGTGCCAGCAGCTTAGATTACTCTCTCTCTGGAAACACCATATATTTT
j_call: TRBJ2-7; v_call: TRBV2; clone_size: -; d_call: TRBD2; cdr3_aa: CASHKPTSGSSYEQYF; cdr3_nt: TGTGCCAGCCACAAACCCACTAGCGGGAGCTCCTACGAGCAGTACTTC
j_call: TRBJ1-4; v_call: TRBV6-6; clone_size: -; d_call: -; cdr3_aa: CASSYSLSRGEKLFF; cdr3_nt: TGTGCCAGCAGTTACTCTTTGTCGCGGGGTGAAAAACTGTTTTTT
j_call: TRBJ1-2; v_call: TRBV19; clone_size: few; d_call: -; cdr3_aa: CASNPGLSYYGYTF; cdr3_nt: TGTGCCAGTAACCCAGGGTTGTCCTACTATGGCTACACCTTC
j_call: TRBJ1-4; v_call: TRBV5-1; clone_size: -; d_call: -; cdr3_aa: CASRLQGVNEKLFF; cdr3_nt: TGCGCCAGCAGATTACAGGGAGTTAATGAAAAACTGTTTTTT
j_call: TRBJ2-5; v_call: TRBV5-6; clone_size: -; d_call: TRBD2; cdr3_aa: CASQGILRGGQETQYF; cdr3_nt: TGTGCCAGCCAAGGTATCCTCCGGGGGGGTCAAGAGACCCAGTACTTC
j_call: TRBJ2-5; v_call: TRBV10-3; clone_size: -; d_call: -; cdr3_aa: CAISGNQEETQYF; cdr3_nt: TGTGCCATCTCGGGAAATCAAGAAGAGACCCAGTACTTC
j_call: TRBJ1-6; v_call: TRBV30; clone_size: few; d_call: TRBD1; cdr3_aa: CAWNGQGAYNSPLHF; cdr3_nt: TGTGCCTGGAATGGACAGGGGGCTTATAATTCACCCCTCCACTTT
j_call: TRBJ2-7; v_call: TRBV11-2; clone_size: -; d_call: -; cdr3_aa: CASSLGRTLEGSSYEQYF; cdr3_nt: TGTGCCAGCAGCTTAGGTCGGACTCTGGAGGGGAGCTCCTACGAGCAGTACTTC
j_call: TRBJ2-7; v_call: TRBV2; clone_size: -; d_call: -; cdr3_aa: CASSESGGNYEQYF; cdr3_nt: TGTGCCAGCAGTGAGTCAGGGGGGAACTACGAGCAGTACTTC
j_call: TRBJ1-1; v_call: TRBV10-3; clone_size: -; d_call: TRBD1; cdr3_aa: CATSGGLSQAFF; cdr3_nt: TGTGCCACTTCAGGGGGGCTTTCCCAAGCTTTCTTT
j_call: TRBJ2-3; v_call: TRBV9; clone_size: once; d_call: TRBD2; cdr3_aa: CASSRGGLAGSTDTQYF; cdr3_nt: TGTGCCAGCAGCCGTGGAGGGCTAGCGGGGTCCACAGATACGCAGTATTTT
j_call: TRBJ2-7; v_call: TRBV9; clone_size: few; d_call: TRBD2; cdr3_aa: CASSPRESGGQYF; cdr3_nt: TGTGCCAGCAGCCCCCGGGAATCGGGGGGGCAGTACTTC
j_call: TRBJ1-1; v_call: TRBV6-1; clone_size: once; d_call: TRBD1; cdr3_aa: CASSTGQAGGYEAFF; cdr3_nt: TGTGCCAGCAGCACCGGACAAGCAGGGGGCTATGAAGCTTTCTTT
j_call: TRBJ1-2; v_call: TRBV18; clone_size: -; d_call: -; cdr3_aa: CASSPPTTANYGYTF; cdr3_nt: TGTGCCAGCTCACCGCCAACAACAGCTAACTATGGCTACACCTTC
j_call: TRBJ1-4; v_call: TRBV6-4; clone_size: -; d_call: -; cdr3_aa: CASSSTGATNEKLFF; cdr3_nt: TGTGCCAGCAGTTCCACAGGTGCAACTAATGAAAAACTGTTTTTT
j_call: TRBJ2-7; v_call: TRBV6-6; clone_size: few; d_call: -; cdr3_aa: CASSYFSGSEIEQYF; cdr3_nt: TGTGCCAGCAGTTACTTCTCTGGTTCCGAGATCGAGCAGTACTTC
j_call: TRBJ1-1; v_call: TRBV21-1; clone_size: -; d_call: -; cdr3_aa: CASSLDGVRMKTEAFF; cdr3_nt: TGTGCCAGCAGCCTGGATGGAGTTCGAATGAAGACTGAAGCTTTCTTT
j_call: TRBJ1-3; v_call: TRBV9; clone_size: once; d_call: TRBD1; cdr3_aa: CASSVAGQESNTIYF; cdr3_nt: TGTGCCAGCAGCGTAGCGGGACAGGAGAGTAACACCATATATTTT
j_call: TRBJ1-1; v_call: TRBV7-9; clone_size: -; d_call: -; cdr3_aa: CASSLARDFLWYTEAFF; cdr3_nt: TGTGCCAGCAGCTTAGCGCGGGACTTTCTATGGTACACTGAAGCTTTCTTT
j_call: TRBJ2-2; v_call: TRBV7-9; clone_size: -; d_call: -; cdr3_aa: CASSPGNLDTGELFF; cdr3_nt: TGTGCCAGCAGCCCAGGGAATTTAGACACCGGGGAGCTGTTTTTT